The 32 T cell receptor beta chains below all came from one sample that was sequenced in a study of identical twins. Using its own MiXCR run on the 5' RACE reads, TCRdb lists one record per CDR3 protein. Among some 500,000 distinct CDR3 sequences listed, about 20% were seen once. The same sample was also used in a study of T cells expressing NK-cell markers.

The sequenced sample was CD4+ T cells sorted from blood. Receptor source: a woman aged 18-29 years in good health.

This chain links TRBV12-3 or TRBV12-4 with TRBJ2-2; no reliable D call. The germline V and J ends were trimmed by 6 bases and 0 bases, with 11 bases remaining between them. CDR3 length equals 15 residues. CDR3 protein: CASSLAYANTGELFF. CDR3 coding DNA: TGTGCCAGCAGCCTGGCGTATGCGAACACCGGGGAGCTGTTTTTT.

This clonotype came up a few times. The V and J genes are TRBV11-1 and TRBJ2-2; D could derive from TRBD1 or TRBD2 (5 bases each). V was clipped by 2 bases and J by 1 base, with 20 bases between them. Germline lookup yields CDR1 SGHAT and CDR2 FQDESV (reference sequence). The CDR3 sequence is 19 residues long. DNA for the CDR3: TGTGCCAGCAGCTTAACCCCGATCCGGGGCCGCTTGAACACCGGGGAGCTGTTTTTT. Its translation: CASSLTPIRGRLNTGELFF.

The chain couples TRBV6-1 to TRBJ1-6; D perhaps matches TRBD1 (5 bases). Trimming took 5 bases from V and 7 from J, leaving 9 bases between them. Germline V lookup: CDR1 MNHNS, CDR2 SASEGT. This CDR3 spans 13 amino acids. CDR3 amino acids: CASSKGPNSPLHF. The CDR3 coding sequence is TGTGCCAGCAGTAAGGGACCAAATTCACCCCTCCACTTT.

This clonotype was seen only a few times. The CDR3 loop reads CSARDPGEEDYTF. The CDR3 nucleotides read TGCAGTGCTAGAGATCCAGGGGAGGAGGACTACACCTTC. The chain has TRBV20-1 and TRBJ1-2, with D tentatively TRBD1 (6 bases). V lost 0 bases and J 10 bases, leaving 15 bases between the germline ends. CDR1 is DFQATT, CDR2 SNEGSKA, per germline (reference sequence). The CDR3 has 13 residues.

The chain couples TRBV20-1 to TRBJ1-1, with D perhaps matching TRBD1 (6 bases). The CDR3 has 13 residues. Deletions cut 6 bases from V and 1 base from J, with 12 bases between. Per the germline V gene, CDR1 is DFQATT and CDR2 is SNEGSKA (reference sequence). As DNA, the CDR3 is TGCAGTGCGTCCGGGACAAAGAACACTGAAGCTTTCTTT. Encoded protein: CSASGTKNTEAFF.

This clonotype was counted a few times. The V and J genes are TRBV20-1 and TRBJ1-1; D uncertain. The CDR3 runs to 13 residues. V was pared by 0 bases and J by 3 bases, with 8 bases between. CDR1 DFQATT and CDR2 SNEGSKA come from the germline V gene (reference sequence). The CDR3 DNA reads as TGCAGTGCTAGAGAGGACTTCTACACTGAAGCTTTCTTT. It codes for CSAREDFYTEAFF.

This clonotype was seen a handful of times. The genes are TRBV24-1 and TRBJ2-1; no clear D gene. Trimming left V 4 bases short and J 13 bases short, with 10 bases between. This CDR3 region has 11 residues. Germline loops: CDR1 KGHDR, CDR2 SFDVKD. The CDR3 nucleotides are TGTGCCACCAGTGAGTCTGGAACCCAGTTCTTC. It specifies CATSESGTQFF.

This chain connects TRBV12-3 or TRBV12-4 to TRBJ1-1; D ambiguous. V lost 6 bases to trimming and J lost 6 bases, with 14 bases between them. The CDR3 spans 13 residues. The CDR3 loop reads CASSPLGGAEAFF. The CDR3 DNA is TGTGCCAGCAGCCCTCTTGGAGGCGCTGAAGCTTTCTTT.

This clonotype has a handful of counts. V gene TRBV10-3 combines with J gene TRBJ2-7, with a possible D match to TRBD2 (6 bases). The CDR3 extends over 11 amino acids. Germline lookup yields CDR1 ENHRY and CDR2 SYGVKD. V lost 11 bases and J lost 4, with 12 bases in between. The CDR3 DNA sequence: TGTGCCTTCGGACGGGAGTACGAGCAGTACTTC. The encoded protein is CAFGREYEQYF.

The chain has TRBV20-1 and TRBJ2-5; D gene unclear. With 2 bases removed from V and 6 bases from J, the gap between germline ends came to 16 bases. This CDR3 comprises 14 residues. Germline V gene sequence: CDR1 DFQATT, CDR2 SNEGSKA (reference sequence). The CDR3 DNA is TGCAGTGCTAGACTCACCCTTAAGGAGAAGACCCAGTACTTC. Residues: CSARLTLKEKTQYF.

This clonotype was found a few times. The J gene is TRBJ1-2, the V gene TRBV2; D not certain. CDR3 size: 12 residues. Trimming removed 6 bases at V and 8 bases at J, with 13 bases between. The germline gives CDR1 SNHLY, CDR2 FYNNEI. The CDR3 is CASRILEGGYTF. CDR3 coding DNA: TGTGCCAGCAGGATACTTGAGGGAGGCTACACCTTC. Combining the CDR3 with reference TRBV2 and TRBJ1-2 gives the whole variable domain EPEVTQTPSHQVTQMGQEVILRCVPISNHLYFYWYRQILGQKVEFLVSFYNNEISEKSEIFDDQFSVERPDGSNFTLKIRSTKLEDSAMYFCASRILEGGYTFGSGTRLTVV.

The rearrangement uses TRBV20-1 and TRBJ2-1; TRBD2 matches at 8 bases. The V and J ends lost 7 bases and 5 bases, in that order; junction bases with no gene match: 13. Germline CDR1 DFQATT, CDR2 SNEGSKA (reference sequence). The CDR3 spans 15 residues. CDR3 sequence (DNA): TGCAGTGTTGAACGGGGGGGTGTGGGTCACAATGAGCAGTTCTTC. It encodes CSVERGGVGHNEQFF.

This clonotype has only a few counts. As DNA, the CDR3 is TGTGCCAGCAGCATCACAGGGGGAGCTGGAAACACCATATATTTT. Translated, it gives CASSITGGAGNTIYF. This chain links TRBV12-3 or TRBV12-4 with TRBJ1-3; 8 positions agree with TRBD1. The V and J ends lost 6 bases and 2 bases, in that order; junction bases with no gene match: 6. The CDR3 sequence is 15 residues long.

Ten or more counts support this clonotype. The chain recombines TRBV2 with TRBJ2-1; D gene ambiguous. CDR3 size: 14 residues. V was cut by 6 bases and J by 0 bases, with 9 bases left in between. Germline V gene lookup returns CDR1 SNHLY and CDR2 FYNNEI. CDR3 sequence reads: CASSSDGSYNEQFF. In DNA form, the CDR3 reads TGTGCCAGCAGCTCGGACGGCTCCTACAATGAGCAGTTCTTC.

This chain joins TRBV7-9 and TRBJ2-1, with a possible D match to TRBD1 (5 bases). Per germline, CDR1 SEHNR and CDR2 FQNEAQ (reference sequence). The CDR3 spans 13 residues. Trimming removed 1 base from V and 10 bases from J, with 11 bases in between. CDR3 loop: CASSLEGPSEQFF. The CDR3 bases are TGTGCCAGCAGCTTAGAGGGGCCTTCGGAGCAGTTCTTC.

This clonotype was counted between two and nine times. The CDR3 loop reads CSVAPRAMNTEAFF. DNA of the CDR3: TGCAGCGTTGCCCCGAGGGCCATGAACACTGAAGCTTTCTTT. V usage is TRBV29-1 and J usage is TRBJ1-1; D not certain. Germline V gene data show CDR1 as SQVTM and CDR2 as ANQGSEA. The CDR3 is 14 amino acids. V was trimmed by 4 bases and J by 0 bases, leaving 12 bases between them.

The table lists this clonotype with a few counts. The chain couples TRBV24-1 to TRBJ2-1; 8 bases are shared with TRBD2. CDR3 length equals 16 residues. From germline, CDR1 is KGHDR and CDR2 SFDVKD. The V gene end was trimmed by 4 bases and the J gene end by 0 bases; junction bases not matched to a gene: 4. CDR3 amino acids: CATSETGTSSYNEQFF. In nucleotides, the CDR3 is TGTGCCACCAGTGAGACCGGGACTAGCTCCTACAATGAGCAGTTCTTC.

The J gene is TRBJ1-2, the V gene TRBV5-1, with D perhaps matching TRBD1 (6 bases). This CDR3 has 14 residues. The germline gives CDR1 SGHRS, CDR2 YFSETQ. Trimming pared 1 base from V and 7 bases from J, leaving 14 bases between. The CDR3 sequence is CASSLSGASSGYTF. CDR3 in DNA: TGCGCCAGCAGCTTGTCGGGGGCGTCGAGTGGCTACACCTTC.

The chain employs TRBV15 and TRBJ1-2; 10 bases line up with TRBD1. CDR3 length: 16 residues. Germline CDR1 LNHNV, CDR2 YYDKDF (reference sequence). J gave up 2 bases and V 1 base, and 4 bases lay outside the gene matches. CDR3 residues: CATSRGGTGENYGYTF. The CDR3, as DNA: TGTGCCACCAGCAGAGGGGGGACAGGGGAGAACTATGGCTACACCTTC.

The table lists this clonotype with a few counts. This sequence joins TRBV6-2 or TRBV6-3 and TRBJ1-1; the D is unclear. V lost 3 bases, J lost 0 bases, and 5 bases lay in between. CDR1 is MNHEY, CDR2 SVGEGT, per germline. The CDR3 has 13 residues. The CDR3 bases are TGTGCCAGCAGTTATCGTATGAACACTGAAGCTTTCTTT. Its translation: CASSYRMNTEAFF.

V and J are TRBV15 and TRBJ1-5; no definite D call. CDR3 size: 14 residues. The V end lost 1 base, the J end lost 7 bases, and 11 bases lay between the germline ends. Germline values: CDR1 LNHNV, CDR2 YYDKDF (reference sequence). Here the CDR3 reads CATSRAESHQPQHF. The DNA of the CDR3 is TGTGCCACCAGCAGAGCAGAGTCCCACCAGCCCCAGCATTTT.

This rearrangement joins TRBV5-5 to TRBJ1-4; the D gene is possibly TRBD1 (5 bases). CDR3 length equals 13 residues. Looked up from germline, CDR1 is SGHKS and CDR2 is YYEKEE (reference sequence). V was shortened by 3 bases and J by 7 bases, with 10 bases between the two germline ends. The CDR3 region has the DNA TGTGCCAGCAGCTCGGGGCTTACTGAAAAACTGTTTTTT. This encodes CASSSGLTEKLFF.

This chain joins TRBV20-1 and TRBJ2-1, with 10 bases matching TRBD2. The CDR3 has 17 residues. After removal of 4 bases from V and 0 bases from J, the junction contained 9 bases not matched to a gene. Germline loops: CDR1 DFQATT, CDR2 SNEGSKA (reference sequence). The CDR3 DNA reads TGCAGTGCTACAAACCCCCTAGCGGGGGACTCCTACAATGAGCAGTTCTTC. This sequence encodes CSATNPLAGDSYNEQFF.

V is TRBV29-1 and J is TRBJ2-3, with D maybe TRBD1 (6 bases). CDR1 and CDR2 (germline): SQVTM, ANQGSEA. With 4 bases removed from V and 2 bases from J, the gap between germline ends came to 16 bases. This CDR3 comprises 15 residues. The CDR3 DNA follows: TGCAGCGTTGGAGGTTGGGGGCGGTACACAGATACGCAGTATTTT. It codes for CSVGGWGRYTDTQYF.

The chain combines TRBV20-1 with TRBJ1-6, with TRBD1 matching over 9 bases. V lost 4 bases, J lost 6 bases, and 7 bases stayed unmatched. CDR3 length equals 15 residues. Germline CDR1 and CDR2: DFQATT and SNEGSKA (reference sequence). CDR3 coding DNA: TGCAGTGCTACCGGACAGGGGAAGGGTAATTCACCCCTCCACTTT. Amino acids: CSATGQGKGNSPLHF.

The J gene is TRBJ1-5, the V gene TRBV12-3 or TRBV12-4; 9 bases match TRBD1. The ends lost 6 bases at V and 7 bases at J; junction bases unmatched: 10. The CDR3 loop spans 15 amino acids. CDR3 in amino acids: CASRMGQGKSQPQHF. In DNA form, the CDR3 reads TGTGCCAGCAGGATGGGACAGGGAAAGTCCCAGCCCCAGCATTTT.

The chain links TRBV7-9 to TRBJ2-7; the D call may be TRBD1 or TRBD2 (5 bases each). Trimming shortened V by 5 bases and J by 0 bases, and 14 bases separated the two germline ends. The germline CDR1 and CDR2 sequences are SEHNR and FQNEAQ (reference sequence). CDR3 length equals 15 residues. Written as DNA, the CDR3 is TGTGCCAGCAGCCCCGGGACCGAACCCTCCTACGAGCAGTACTTC. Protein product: CASSPGTEPSYEQYF.

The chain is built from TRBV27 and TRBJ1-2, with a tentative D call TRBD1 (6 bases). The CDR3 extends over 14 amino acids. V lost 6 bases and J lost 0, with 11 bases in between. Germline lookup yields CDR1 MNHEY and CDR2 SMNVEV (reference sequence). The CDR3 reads CASRDSLPNYGYTF. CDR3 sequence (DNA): TGTGCCAGCAGGGACAGCCTCCCTAACTATGGCTACACCTTC.

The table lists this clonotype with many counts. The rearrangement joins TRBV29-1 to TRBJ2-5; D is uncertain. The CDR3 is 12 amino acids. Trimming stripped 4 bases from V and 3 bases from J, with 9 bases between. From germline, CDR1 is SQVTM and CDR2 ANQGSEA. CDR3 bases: TGCAGCGTTGGTTCCCAGAAAGAGACCCAGTACTTC. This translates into CSVGSQKETQYF.

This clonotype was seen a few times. CDR3: CASSADRGRETQYF. The CDR3 nucleotides read TGTGCCAGCAGCGCCGACAGGGGAAGAGAGACCCAGTACTTC. The V and J genes are TRBV11-3 and TRBJ2-5; TRBD1 matches 8 bases. Germline V gene lookup returns CDR1 SGHNT and CDR2 YENEEA. The CDR3 covers 14 residues. V shed 5 bases, J shed 4 bases, and the junction held 6 bases outside the gene matches. Based on the CDR3 plus reference TRBV11-3 and TRBJ2-5, the full variable domain is EAGVVQSPRYKIIEKKQPVAFWCNPISGHNTLYWYLQNLGQGPELLIRYENEEAVDDSQLPKDRFSAERLKGVDSTLKIQPAELGDSAVYLCASSADRGRETQYFGPGTRLLVL.

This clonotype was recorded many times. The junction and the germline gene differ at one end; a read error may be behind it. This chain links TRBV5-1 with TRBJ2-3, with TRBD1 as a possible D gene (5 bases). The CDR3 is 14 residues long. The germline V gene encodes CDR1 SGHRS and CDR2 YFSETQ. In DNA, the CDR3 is TGTGCCAGCAGCTTAGGGGCGAGCACAGATACGCAGTATTTT. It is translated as CASSLGASTDTQYF. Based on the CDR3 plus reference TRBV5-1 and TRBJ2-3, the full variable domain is KAGVTQTPRYLIKTRGQQVTLSCSPISGHRSVSWYQQTPGQGLQFLFEYFSETQRNKGNFPGRFSGRQFSNSRSEMNVSTLELGDSALYLCASSLGASTDTQYFGPGTRLTVL.

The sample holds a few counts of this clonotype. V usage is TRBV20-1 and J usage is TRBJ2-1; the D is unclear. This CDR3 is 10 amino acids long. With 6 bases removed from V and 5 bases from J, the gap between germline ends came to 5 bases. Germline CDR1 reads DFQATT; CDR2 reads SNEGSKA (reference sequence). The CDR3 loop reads CSAGNNEQFF. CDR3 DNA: TGCAGTGCGGGTAACAATGAGCAGTTCTTC.